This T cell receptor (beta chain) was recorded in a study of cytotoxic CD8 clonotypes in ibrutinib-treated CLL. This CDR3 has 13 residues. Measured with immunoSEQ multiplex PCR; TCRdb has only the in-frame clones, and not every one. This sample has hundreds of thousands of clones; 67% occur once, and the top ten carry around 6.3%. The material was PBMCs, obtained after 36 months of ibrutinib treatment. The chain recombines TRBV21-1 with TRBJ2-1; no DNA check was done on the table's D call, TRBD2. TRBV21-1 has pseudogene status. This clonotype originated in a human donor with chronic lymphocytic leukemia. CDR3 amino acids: CASSKANSGAQFF. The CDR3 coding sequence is TGTGCCAGCAGCAAAGCGAATAGCGGGGCGCAGTTCTTC.